The 31 T cell receptor beta chains presented below share a single source sample, sequenced in a study of cytomegalovirus exposure and HLA in healthy donors. PCR amplification relied on 60 Vbeta primers (plus 13 Jbeta primers). TCRdb's copy holds only in-frame clones and misses some; the assay was immunoSEQ multiplex PCR. The table records about 98,000 clones, roughly 70% of them present only once. Input material: PBMCs. These TCRs come from a man aged 50 or older in good health and CMV-seronegative.

The V call is TRBV28, the J call TRBJ2-1, with 10 bases matching TRBD1. The CDR3 is 16 residues long. V lost 2 bases and J lost 3; bases outside the gene matches: 4. From germline, CDR1 is MDHEN and CDR2 SYDVKM. The CDR3 region is CASSLGGTGVYNEQFF. The CDR3 nucleotides read TGTGCCAGCAGTTTAGGCGGGACAGGGGTCTACAATGAGCAGTTCTTC.

V is TRBV5-6 and J is TRBJ2-5, with D perhaps TRBD2 (5 bases). The CDR3 totals 12 residues. Germline V gives CDR1 SGHDT, CDR2 YYEEEE. V was trimmed by 4 bases and J by 10 bases, leaving 14 bases between them. The DNA for the CDR3 is TGTGCCAGCAGCCGAGACCCCGGGATCCAGTACTTC. Translation gives CASSRDPGIQYF.

The chain combines TRBV27 with TRBJ2-7; TRBD1 aligns across 8 bases. The CDR3 is 11 amino acids. Trimming removed 10 bases from V and 6 bases from J; junction bases left unmatched: 5. In germline, CDR1 is MNHEY, CDR2 SMNVEV (reference sequence). In DNA form, the CDR3 reads TGTGCCACCCGCAGGGGGCGCGAGCAGTACTTC. This translates into CATRRGREQYF.

This chain uses TRBV29-1 with TRBJ1-1; D is uncertain. CDR3 length: 14 amino acids. V was trimmed by 3 bases and J by 0 bases, leaving 11 bases between them. The V gene's germline CDR1 is SQVTM and CDR2 ANQGSEA. As DNA, the CDR3 is TGCAGCGTTGATACTATGGTGTTGAACACTGAAGCTTTCTTT. It codes for CSVDTMVLNTEAFF.

This sequence joins TRBV7-9 and TRBJ1-3; 8 bases are a match to TRBD1. With 3 bases clipped from V and 2 bases from J, the junction kept 3 bases outside the gene matches. The CDR3 length is 15 residues. Germline V gene data show CDR1 as SEHNR and CDR2 as FQNEAQ (reference sequence). The CDR3, as DNA: TGTGCCAGCAGCTTGCAACAGGGGGCTGGAAACACCATATATTTT. Translation gives CASSLQQGAGNTIYF.

This clone has only one observation. This rearrangement joins TRBV5-1 to TRBJ1-4; TRBD1 matches at 7 bases. Trimming took 4 bases from V and 3 from J; bases not matched to a gene: 3. CDR3 length: 14 residues. CDR1 and CDR2 (germline): SGHRS, YFSETQ. In DNA form, the CDR3 reads TGCGCCAGCAGCCCTGGGACAGCTAATGAAAAACTGTTTTTT. This sequence encodes CASSPGTANEKLFF.

The chain combines TRBV11-2 with TRBJ2-5; tentatively, D is TRBD2 (5 bases). Trimming left V 0 bases short and J 5 bases short, with 10 bases between. Looked up from germline, CDR1 is SGHAT and CDR2 is FQNNGV. The CDR3 is 14 residues long. CDR3 DNA: TGTGCCAGCAGCTTAGATCCGGGGTCGGAGACCCAGTACTTC. Amino acid sequence: CASSLDPGSETQYF. Full variable domain (rest looked up from reference TRBV11-2 and TRBJ2-5): EAGVAQSPRYKIIEKRQSVAFWCNPISGHATLYWYQQILGQGPKLLIQFQNNGVVDDSQLPKDRFSAERLKGVDSTLKIQPAKLEDSAVYLCASSLDPGSETQYFGPGTRLLVL.

The chain is built from TRBV5-1 and TRBJ2-2, with D possibly matching TRBD2 (6 bases). Germline V CDR1 and CDR2: SGHRS, YFSETQ. The CDR3 totals 15 residues. V gave up 7 bases and J gave up 5 bases, with 18 bases separating them. CDR3 amino acids: CASAPGLQPTGELFF. CDR3 in DNA: TGCGCCAGCGCGCCGGGACTCCAGCCGACCGGGGAGCTGTTTTTT. Full variable domain (outside the CDR3, taken from reference TRBV5-1 and TRBJ2-2): KAGVTQTPRYLIKTRGQQVTLSCSPISGHRSVSWYQQTPGQGLQFLFEYFSETQRNKGNFPGRFSGRQFSNSRSEMNVSTLELGDSALYLCASAPGLQPTGELFFGEGSRLTVL.

The rearrangement links TRBV23-1 to TRBJ2-5; D may be TRBD1 (5 bases). TRBV23-1 is labeled an ORF, and its function is uncertain. Trimming took off 0 bases at V and 0 bases at J, with 26 bases between the two ends. The CDR3 consists of 21 residues. CDR3 sequence reads: CASSQSGCPQGRRLYQETQYF. The CDR3 DNA follows: TGCGCCAGCAGTCAATCGGGCTGTCCTCAGGGTAGGAGATTATACCAAGAGACCCAGTACTTC.

This clone was seen a few times. V is TRBV7-9 and J is TRBJ2-7; D is possibly TRBD2 (6 bases). The CDR3 contains 13 residues. V lost 5 bases and J 3 bases, leaving 11 bases between the germline ends. Germline lookup yields CDR1 SEHNR and CDR2 FQNEAQ (reference sequence). The DNA for the CDR3 is TGTGCCAGCAGCCCGGGACTTAGCTACGAGCAGTACTTC. Protein sequence: CASSPGLSYEQYF.

This clone was found once. The chain is built from TRBV5-1 and TRBJ2-7; D is ambiguous. The length of the CDR3 is 16 residues. Germline-derived CDR1 and CDR2 are SGHRS and YFSETQ. The ends were cut back, 0 bases at V and 0 bases at J, with 13 bases in the middle. The CDR3 loop reads CASSLGLNRNSYEQYF. As DNA, the CDR3 is TGCGCCAGCAGCTTGGGATTAAACAGAAACTCCTACGAGCAGTACTTC.

This sequence joins TRBV28 and TRBJ2-7, with a possible D match to TRBD2 (6 bases). The CDR3 has 15 amino acids. Deletions cut 1 base from V and 2 bases from J, with 12 bases between. Per the germline V gene, CDR1 is MDHEN and CDR2 is SYDVKM. The CDR3 protein is CASSLFGGLTYEQYF. The CDR3 DNA reads TGTGCCAGCAGTTTATTCGGGGGTCTTACCTACGAGCAGTACTTC. The full variable domain, in which reference TRBV28 and TRBJ2-7 provide the parts outside the CDR3, is DVKVTQSSRYLVKRTGEKVFLECVQDMDHENMFWYRQDPGLGLRLIYFSYDVKMKEKGDIPEGYSVSREKKERFSLILESASTNQTSMYLCASSLFGGLTYEQYFGPGTRLTVT.

CDR3 sequence reads: CASSYYSGAGTGELFF. The DNA for the CDR3 is TGTGCCAGCAGCTACTATAGCGGGGCGGGCACCGGGGAGCTGTTTTTT. The chain joins TRBV7-3 to TRBJ2-2, with 8 bases identical to TRBD2. Trimming removed 4 bases from V and 4 bases from J; junction bases left unmatched: 8. CDR1 is SGHTA and CDR2 is FQGTGA in the germline V gene. The CDR3 sequence is 16 residues long. The variable domain in full, with the rest retrieved from reference TRBV7-3 and TRBJ2-2, is GAGVSQTPSNKVTEKGKYVELRCDPISGHTALYWYRQSLGQGPEFLIYFQGTGAADDSGLPNDRFFAVRPEGSVSTLKIQRTERGDSAVYLCASSYYSGAGTGELFFGEGSRLTVL.

This rearrangement joins TRBV5-4 to TRBJ1-2, with TRBD1 matching over 8 bases. This CDR3 has 13 residues. Germline values: CDR1 SGHNT, CDR2 YYREEE (reference sequence). The junction had 9 bases not matched to a gene; V was cut back by 4 bases and J by 10 bases. CDR3: CASSQSDRGDYTF. The CDR3 DNA is TGTGCCAGCAGCCAATCCGACAGGGGCGACTACACCTTC.

This chain uses TRBV5-4 with TRBJ1-4, with a weak D call TRBD1 (5 bases). The V gene's germline CDR1 is SGHNT and CDR2 YYREEE (reference sequence). The CDR3 is 14 amino acids. Trimming left V 3 bases short and J 8 bases short, with 14 bases between. The CDR3 loop is CASSSGGGKEKLFF. The DNA of the CDR3 is TGTGCCAGCAGCTCGGGGGGAGGGAAGGAAAAACTGTTTTTT.

V usage is TRBV5-1 and J usage is TRBJ2-5, with 7 bases that match TRBD1. Germline assignment: CDR1 SGHRS and CDR2 YFSETQ. The CDR3 runs 17 residues. V trimming: 4 bases; J trimming: 5 bases; junction bases outside the gene matches: 17. CDR3 nucleotide sequence: TGCGCCAGCAGCCCCGGACAGGTCGCGTTCGGCTATGAGACCCAGTACTTC. Protein: CASSPGQVAFGYETQYF.

The chain joins TRBV11-2 to TRBJ2-2, with 11 bases matching TRBD1. With 1 base clipped from V and 5 bases from J, the junction kept 6 bases outside the gene matches. From germline, CDR1 is SGHAT and CDR2 FQNNGV. The CDR3 extends over 17 amino acids. CDR3 loop: CASSLVRDRGRTGELFF. Here the CDR3 DNA reads TGTGCCAGCAGCTTAGTTCGGGACAGGGGGAGGACCGGGGAGCTGTTTTTT.

This clone was detected a few times. This chain connects TRBV4-3 to TRBJ2-5; 7 bases map to TRBD2. This CDR3 comprises 13 residues. CDR1 and CDR2 from the germline V gene are LGHNA and YSLEER. V shed 4 bases and J 4 bases; nucleotides not matched to a gene: 3. CDR3 loop: CASSRLAGETQYF. The CDR3 bases are TGCGCCAGCAGCCGACTAGCCGGAGAGACCCAGTACTTC.

V and J are TRBV6-5 and TRBJ2-2; D not certain. Germline V gene lookup returns CDR1 MNHEY and CDR2 SVGAGI. The CDR3 covers 13 residues. Trimming removed 0 bases at V and 6 bases at J, with 5 bases between. The CDR3 here is CASSYSRSGELFF. The DNA of the CDR3 is TGTGCCAGCAGTTACTCGCGGTCCGGGGAGCTGTTTTTT.

The chain carries TRBV9 and TRBJ2-1; TRBD2 agrees at 12 bases. V lost 3 bases and J lost 7; bases outside the gene matches: 11. CDR3 length: 17 amino acids. The germline CDR1 and CDR2 sequences are SGDLS and YYNGEE. CDR3 region: CASSGLAGGRDWNEQFF. The CDR3 nucleotides are TGTGCCAGCAGCGGCCTAGCGGGGGGGAGGGATTGGAATGAGCAGTTCTTC.

There are a few counts of this clone. V and J are TRBV5-6 and TRBJ2-7, with D unclear. The CDR3 spans 15 residues. V lost 3 bases, J lost 3 bases, and 16 bases lay in between. Germline CDR1 and CDR2: SGHDT and YYEEEE. The CDR3 sequence is CASSSETHVGYEQYF. CDR3 DNA sequence: TGTGCCAGCAGCTCGGAGACCCACGTCGGCTACGAGCAGTACTTC.

This clone was seen only a few times. The chain combines TRBV6-6 with TRBJ1-5; D remains unclear. This CDR3 has 14 amino acids. Germline V gene data show CDR1 as MNHNY and CDR2 as SVGAGI (reference sequence). V lost 2 bases and J lost 5, with 10 bases in between. The CDR3 loop is CASSYDRQDQPQHF. CDR3 in DNA: TGTGCCAGCAGTTACGACCGTCAGGATCAGCCCCAGCATTTT.

V and J are TRBV5-4 and TRBJ2-7; 14 bases match TRBD2. Losses at the gene ends were 0 bases for V and 2 bases for J; bases not matched to a gene: 1. Germline V gene data show CDR1 as SGHNT and CDR2 as YYREEE (reference sequence). This CDR3 contains 16 residues. Here the CDR3 reads CASSLGGLAGAYEQYF. DNA for the CDR3: TGTGCCAGCAGCTTGGGGGGACTAGCGGGAGCCTACGAGCAGTACTTC. Filled out from reference TRBV5-4 and TRBJ2-7, the complete variable domain reads ETGVTQSPTHLIKTRGQQVTLRCSSQSGHNTVSWYQQALGQGPQFIFQYYREEENGRGNFPPRFSGLQFPNYSSELNVNALELDDSALYLCASSLGGLAGAYEQYFGPGTRLTVT.

J is TRBJ2-7 and V is TRBV5-6; unclear D gene. CDR1 and CDR2 from the germline V gene are SGHDT and YYEEEE. Between the trimmed V and J ends, which lost 3 bases and 2 bases, there was a span of 6 bases. The CDR3 is made up of 12 amino acids. Here the CDR3 reads CASSWQAYEQYF. Written as DNA, the CDR3 is TGTGCCAGCAGCTGGCAGGCCTACGAGCAGTACTTC.

This clone was seen just once. V usage is TRBV5-1 and J usage is TRBJ1-2, with 8 bases lining up with TRBD1. V gave up 4 bases and J gave up 7 bases; unmatched junction bases: 12. The CDR3 length is 15 residues. CDR1 is SGHRS and CDR2 is YFSETQ in the germline V gene. CDR3 bases: TGCGCCAGCAGCCCGCTTACGGCAGGGGGCCGTGGCTACACCTTC. This sequence encodes CASSPLTAGGRGYTF. Based on the CDR3 plus reference TRBV5-1 and TRBJ1-2, the full variable domain is KAGVTQTPRYLIKTRGQQVTLSCSPISGHRSVSWYQQTPGQGLQFLFEYFSETQRNKGNFPGRFSGRQFSNSRSEMNVSTLELGDSALYLCASSPLTAGGRGYTFGSGTRLTVV.

The chain carries TRBV10-3 and TRBJ1-5; TRBD1 agrees at 7 bases. Germline values: CDR1 ENHRY, CDR2 SYGVKD. The length of the CDR3 is 13 residues. V gave up 4 bases and J gave up 11 bases; unmatched junction bases: 8. The CDR3 DNA follows: TGTGCCATCAGTGGTGACAGGGCCGTAGCCCAGCATTTT. The encoded protein is CAISGDRAVAQHF.

V and J are TRBV28 and TRBJ2-1, with 8 bases that match TRBD2. V dropped 8 bases and J dropped 3; count of bases not matched to a gene: 9. CDR1 is MDHEN, CDR2 SYDVKM, per germline. The CDR3 totals 15 residues. The CDR3: CASSRGGGSYNEQFF. The CDR3 DNA follows: TGTGCCAGCTCCCGGGGGGGAGGGAGCTACAATGAGCAGTTCTTC.

The rearrangement uses TRBV6-5 and TRBJ2-1; 7 bases line up with TRBD2. CDR3 length: 16 amino acids. Germline CDR1 reads MNHEY; CDR2 reads SVGAGI. With V trimmed by 4 bases and J by 9 bases, 15 bases remained unmatched. The chain's CDR3 is CASSFSRLRERAEQFF. The CDR3, as DNA: TGTGCCAGCAGTTTTTCCAGGTTGCGGGAGAGGGCTGAGCAGTTCTTC.

The chain joins TRBV25-1 to TRBJ2-7, with TRBD1 identical over 8 bases. Germline lookup yields CDR1 MGHDK and CDR2 SYGVNS. The CDR3 is 15 amino acids. After removal of 6 bases from V and 5 bases from J, the junction contained 12 bases not matched to a gene. DNA of the CDR3: TGTGCCAGCAGCACCTCCCGGGACAGGATCCACGAGCAGTACTTC. This gives the protein CASSTSRDRIHEQYF.

The V and J genes are TRBV27 and TRBJ2-2; maybe TRBD2 (6 bases). CDR1 MNHEY and CDR2 SMNVEV come from the germline V gene (reference sequence). This CDR3 comprises 15 residues. Trimming removed 7 bases from V and 1 base from J, with 13 bases in between. CDR3 DNA: TGTGCCAGCACGGGACTCCCAAGGAACACCGGGGAGCTGTTTTTT. This translates into CASTGLPRNTGELFF.

This clone turned up a few times. The chain uses TRBV19 and TRBJ2-1, with 7 bases matching TRBD1. V lost 4 bases to trimming and J lost 3 bases; unmatched junction nucleotides: 15. The CDR3 is 18 residues long. Germline lookup yields CDR1 LNHDA and CDR2 SQIVND (reference sequence). The CDR3 loop is CASSTSSTQGPFYNEQFF. The CDR3 nucleotides are TGTGCCAGTAGTACCTCGAGCACACAGGGGCCCTTCTACAATGAGCAGTTCTTC.